The 25 T cell receptor beta chains given below trace back to one sample, sequenced in a study of long-term antiretroviral therapy in people with HIV. Sequencing used immunoSEQ v3.0 at survey level. Produced via immunoSEQ multiplex PCR; TCRdb's table is partial and in-frame only. The top ten clones hold approximately 4.8% of a sample with roughly 30,000 clones, more than 70% of them seen once. Sample: unsorted PBMCs, taken 0.8 years after starting antiretroviral therapy. These receptors all stem from a woman aged 25 to 39 with HIV.

The chain is built from TRBV28 and TRBJ1-2; 12 positions match TRBD1. Germline assignment: CDR1 MDHEN and CDR2 SYDVKM. The trim removed 7 bases at V and 4 bases at J, leaving 10 bases unmatched. This CDR3 has 16 residues. CDR3 protein: CASKPRDRGLLYGYTF. The CDR3, as DNA: TGTGCCAGCAAACCCCGGGACAGGGGGCTCCTCTATGGCTACACCTTC.

As DNA, the CDR3 is TGTGCCACCAGCAGACTATGGGGAGGCTACGAGCAGTACTTC. It codes for CATSRLWGGYEQYF. The chain carries TRBV15 and TRBJ2-7, with D possibly TRBD2 on 6 matching bases. V gave up 2 bases and J gave up 3 bases, with 11 bases separating them. The CDR3 is 14 residues long. CDR1 is LNHNV and CDR2 is YYDKDF in the germline V gene (reference sequence). The variable domain in full, with the rest retrieved from reference TRBV15 and TRBJ2-7, is DAMVIQNPRYQVTQFGKPVTLSCSQTLNHNVMYWYQQKSSQAPKLLFHYYDKDFNNEADTPDNFQSRRPNTSFCFLDIRSPGLGDTAMYLCATSRLWGGYEQYFGPGTRLTVT.

V and J are TRBV2 and TRBJ2-7; weak D call: TRBD2 (6 bases). The CDR3 totals 13 residues. V dropped 6 bases and J dropped 0 bases, with 9 bases sitting between them. CDR1 SNHLY and CDR2 FYNNEI come from the germline V gene. The CDR3 DNA is TGTGCCAGCAGCCTAGCGAACTCCTACGAGCAGTACTTC. Translation: CASSLANSYEQYF.

This clone was found once. This chain uses TRBV5-4 with TRBJ1-1; maybe TRBD1 (5 bases). Trimming removed 4 bases from V and 0 bases from J, with 10 bases in between. The germline gives CDR1 SGHNT, CDR2 YYREEE (reference sequence). CDR3 length: 14 residues. The CDR3 sequence: CASSARAVNTEAFF. Written as DNA, the CDR3 is TGTGCCAGCAGCGCCAGGGCAGTGAACACTGAAGCTTTCTTT.

The chain recombines TRBV19 with TRBJ1-1, with TRBD1 matching over 12 bases. The CDR3 is made up of 15 amino acids. V lost 6 bases to trimming and J lost 3 bases; unmatched junction nucleotides: 5. Germline V gene lookup returns CDR1 LNHDA and CDR2 SQIVND (reference sequence). The CDR3 DNA is TGTGCCAGTAGAAGGGACAGGGGGCCGGACACTGAAGCTTTCTTT. Protein sequence: CASRRDRGPDTEAFF.

The rearrangement uses TRBV6-6 and TRBJ2-5; D might be TRBD1 (6 bases). Trimming stripped 2 bases from V and 1 base from J, with 14 bases between. CDR1 is MNHNY, CDR2 SVGAGI, per germline (reference sequence). This CDR3 comprises 16 residues. CDR3: CASSYGTRTVQETQYF. The CDR3 nucleotides read TGTGCCAGCAGTTACGGCACTAGGACAGTCCAAGAGACCCAGTACTTC.

J is TRBJ2-1 and V is TRBV5-1; possible D gene TRBD1, 5 bases. The germline V gene encodes CDR1 SGHRS and CDR2 YFSETQ. Trimming removed 0 bases at V and 4 bases at J, with 14 bases between. The CDR3 is 16 amino acids. The CDR3 DNA sequence: TGCGCCAGCAGCTTGGGGGCAGGGCCGTCGTACAATGAGCAGTTCTTC. Residues: CASSLGAGPSYNEQFF. Using reference TRBV5-1 and TRBJ2-1 for the parts outside the CDR3, the full variable domain is KAGVTQTPRYLIKTRGQQVTLSCSPISGHRSVSWYQQTPGQGLQFLFEYFSETQRNKGNFPGRFSGRQFSNSRSEMNVSTLELGDSALYLCASSLGAGPSYNEQFFGPGTRLTVL.

The chain links TRBV5-1 to TRBJ1-1; tentatively, D is TRBD1 (5 bases). V shed 4 bases and J shed 1 base, with 8 bases lying between them. CDR3 length equals 13 residues. The germline V gene has CDR1 SGHRS and CDR2 YFSETQ. The CDR3 DNA follows: TGCGCCAGCAGCATAGGACAGAACACTGAAGCTTTCTTT. Protein: CASSIGQNTEAFF.

This chain uses TRBV5-8 with TRBJ1-3; D gene uncertain. Germline V gene data show CDR1 as SGHTS and CDR2 as YDEGEE. V was trimmed by 2 bases and J by 4 bases, leaving 10 bases between them. This CDR3 has 14 residues. CDR3 protein: CASSFGEKGNTIYF. The CDR3 DNA is TGTGCCAGCAGCTTCGGAGAGAAAGGAAACACCATATATTTT.

CDR3 region: CASKSEGDNFATQYF. As DNA, the CDR3 is TGTGCCAGCAAGTCGGAGGGGGATAATTTCGCGACCCAGTACTTC. The chain carries TRBV6-5 and TRBJ2-5; TRBD1 or TRBD2 may be the D gene (6 bases each). The CDR3 length is 15 residues. Per germline, CDR1 MNHEY and CDR2 SVGAGI. With 7 bases removed from V and 7 bases from J, the gap between germline ends came to 22 bases.

The V call is TRBV5-6, the J call TRBJ2-2; D unclear. Germline CDR1 reads SGHDT; CDR2 reads YYEEEE. The germline V and J ends were trimmed by 1 base and 5 bases, with 15 bases remaining between them. The CDR3 consists of 16 residues. CDR3: CASSLLGNPETGELFF. CDR3 DNA sequence: TGTGCCAGCAGCTTGTTGGGAAATCCTGAAACCGGGGAGCTGTTTTTT.

V usage is TRBV5-6 and J usage is TRBJ2-2; tentative D call: TRBD2 (6 bases). The germline V gene has CDR1 SGHDT and CDR2 YYEEEE. The CDR3 is 17 amino acids. V lost 1 base, J lost 3 bases, and 16 bases lay in between. The CDR3, as DNA: TGTGCCAGCAGCTTGCGGCCAGCGGGCTTCTACACCGGGGAGCTGTTTTTT. Translated: CASSLRPAGFYTGELFF.

This chain uses TRBV6-5 with TRBJ2-1; D remains unclear. The CDR3 consists of 11 residues. Per germline, CDR1 MNHEY and CDR2 SVGAGI. V lost 6 bases to trimming and J lost 10 bases, with 10 bases between them. The chain's CDR3 is CASRTRSEQFF. Here the CDR3 DNA reads TGTGCCAGCAGGACAAGGAGCGAGCAGTTCTTC.

The chain links TRBV9 to TRBJ2-3; D may be TRBD1 or TRBD2 (6 bases each). The CDR3 consists of 15 residues. Between the trimmed V and J ends, which lost 0 bases and 0 bases, there was a span of 8 bases. The germline CDR1 and CDR2 sequences are SGDLS and YYNGEE. This CDR3 reads CASSVGGASTDTQYF. CDR3 DNA sequence: TGTGCCAGCAGCGTAGGGGGGGCGAGCACAGATACGCAGTATTTT.

The chain combines TRBV5-5 with TRBJ1-1, with a tentative D call TRBD1 (5 bases). V was shortened by 0 bases and J by 4 bases, with 7 bases between the two germline ends. Per germline, CDR1 SGHKS and CDR2 YYEKEE (reference sequence). The CDR3 spans 13 residues. In DNA form, the CDR3 reads TGTGCCAGCAGCTTGGGGGGGGGCACTGAAGCTTTCTTT. Its translation: CASSLGGGTEAFF.

This clone was seen a few times. The chain has TRBV2 and TRBJ1-2; 7 bases agree with TRBD1. CDR3 length: 13 amino acids. The germline gives CDR1 SNHLY, CDR2 FYNNEI. V lost 7 bases, J lost 3 bases, and 5 bases stayed unmatched. This CDR3 reads CASKAGGDYGYTF. The CDR3 bases are TGTGCCAGCAAGGCAGGGGGTGACTATGGCTACACCTTC. Variable domain in full (rest from reference TRBV2 and TRBJ1-2): EPEVTQTPSHQVTQMGQEVILRCVPISNHLYFYWYRQILGQKVEFLVSFYNNEISEKSEIFDDQFSVERPDGSNFTLKIRSTKLEDSAMYFCASKAGGDYGYTFGSGTRLTVV.

J is TRBJ2-5 and V is TRBV9; unclear D gene. Germline values: CDR1 SGDLS, CDR2 YYNGEE. The CDR3 has 15 amino acids. V lost 0 bases, J lost 5 bases, and 14 bases lay in between. The CDR3 sequence: CASSVDGSPRETQYF. In DNA, the CDR3 is TGTGCCAGCAGCGTAGATGGATCTCCTCGGGAGACCCAGTACTTC.

V is TRBV11-2 and J is TRBJ2-7; tentative D call: TRBD2 (6 bases). The CDR3 totals 14 residues. Trimming cost V 2 bases and J 3 bases, with 11 bases left between them. CDR1 and CDR2 from the germline V gene are SGHAT and FQNNGV. CDR3 region: CASSLWQGLYEQYV. CDR3 DNA sequence: TGTGCCAGCAGCTTATGGCAGGGACTCTACGAGCAGTACGTC.

This chain uses TRBV7-2 with TRBJ1-2; possibly TRBD1 for D (6 bases). The CDR3 spans 13 residues. Germline V gene sequence: CDR1 SGHTA, CDR2 FQGNSA. Trimming shortened V by 4 bases and J by 1 base, and 7 bases separated the two germline ends. As DNA, the CDR3 is TGTGCCAGCAGCTCGGACAGTAACTATGGCTACACCTTC. Its translation: CASSSDSNYGYTF.

This clone was seen only a few times. The rearrangement links TRBV30 to TRBJ1-2; possible D gene TRBD1, 5 bases. The germline V gene encodes CDR1 GTSNPN and CDR2 SVGIG (reference sequence). Trimming shortened V by 4 bases and J by 5 bases, and 23 bases separated the two germline ends. This CDR3 comprises 16 residues. The DNA of the CDR3 is TGTGCCTGGATTCGACTCCGGGACTTTGGGATTTATGGCTACACCTTC. This encodes CAWIRLRDFGIYGYTF.

This sequence joins TRBV4-1 and TRBJ2-2; 11 bases line up with TRBD2. CDR3 length: 19 amino acids. Looked up from germline, CDR1 is MGHRA and CDR2 is YSYEKL. Unmatched junction bases numbered 9, after V lost 0 bases and J lost 3 bases. CDR3 in DNA: TGCGCCAGCAGCCAAGAGGTCATAGCGGGGGGGCGGTACACCGGGGAGCTGTTTTTT. Encoded protein: CASSQEVIAGGRYTGELFF.

V and J are TRBV30 and TRBJ2-5; tentatively, D is TRBD2 (7 bases). Germline loops: CDR1 GTSNPN, CDR2 SVGIG (reference sequence). The CDR3 sequence is 11 residues long. Trimming left V 7 bases short and J 6 bases short, with 12 bases between. Here the CDR3 reads CALGGGKTQYF. In DNA, the CDR3 is TGTGCCTTAGGGGGAGGGAAGACCCAGTACTTC.

This chain uses TRBV5-1 with TRBJ1-1; 7 bases are shared with TRBD1. Germline trimming cut 6 bases from V and 1 base from J; bases unmatched to any gene: 12. In germline, CDR1 is SGHRS, CDR2 YFSETQ. The CDR3 consists of 16 residues. CDR3 coding DNA: TGCGCCAGCATCCTGAGCCCGGGACAGCCGAACACTGAAGCTTTCTTT. Translated, it gives CASILSPGQPNTEAFF.

This chain's CDR3 is CAISEPDRGGEQYF. The CDR3 nucleotides are TGTGCCATCAGTGAGCCTGACAGGGGGGGCGAGCAGTACTTC. V usage is TRBV10-3 and J usage is TRBJ2-7, with 9 bases matching TRBD1. V gave up 2 bases and J gave up 6 bases; unmatched junction bases: 5. The germline V gene has CDR1 ENHRY and CDR2 SYGVKD. CDR3 length: 14 amino acids.

CDR3 DNA sequence: TGTGCCAGCAGCGCTACTAGTACAAATGAGCAGTTCTTC. This gives the protein CASSATSTNEQFF. The V and J genes are TRBV9 and TRBJ2-1; TRBD2 might be the D (5 bases). Germline V lookup: CDR1 SGDLS, CDR2 YYNGEE. V shed 3 bases and J shed 7 bases, with 11 bases lying between them. This CDR3 has 13 amino acids.